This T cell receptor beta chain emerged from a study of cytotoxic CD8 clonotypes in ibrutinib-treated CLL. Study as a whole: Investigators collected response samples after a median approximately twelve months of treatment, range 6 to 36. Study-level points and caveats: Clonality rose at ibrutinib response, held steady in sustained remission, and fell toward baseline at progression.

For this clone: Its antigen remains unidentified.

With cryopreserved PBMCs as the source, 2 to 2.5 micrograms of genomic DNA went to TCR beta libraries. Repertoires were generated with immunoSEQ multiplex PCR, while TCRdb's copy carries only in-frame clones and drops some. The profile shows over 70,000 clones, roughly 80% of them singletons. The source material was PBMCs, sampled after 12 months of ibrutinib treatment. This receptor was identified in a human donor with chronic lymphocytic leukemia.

This chain's CDR3 is CASSGQGSPLHF. The CDR3 coding sequence is TGTGCCAGCAGTGGCCAGGGTTCACCCCTCCACTTT. This chain uses TRBV28 with TRBJ1-6, with D possibly being TRBD1 (5 bases). Trimming removed 5 bases from V and 9 bases from J, with 8 bases in between. Germline CDR1 is MDHEN and CDR2 is SYDVKM. The length of the CDR3 is 12 residues. The entire variable domain, with the rest obtained from reference TRBV28 and TRBJ1-6, is as follows: DVKVTQSSRYLVKRTGEKVFLECVQDMDHENMFWYRQDPGLGLRLIYFSYDVKMKEKGDIPEGYSVSREKKERFSLILESASTNQTSMYLCASSGQGSPLHFGNGTRLTVT.